The source of this TCR beta chain is a study of blood T cell repertoires in COVID-19. Study summary: Nucleic acid was either cDNA or gDNA, and it came from T cells, B-cell-depleted T cells, or PBMCs.

This clone was detected only a few times. Per the original data handling: Estimates of nucleated cell counts were drawn from the amplification of reference gene primers. Some clones are missing from TCRdb's copy, which holds only in-frame ones; the method was immunoSEQ multiplex PCR. That table is the source of V, J and clone size, and D and trimming were worked out from the DNA. The data contain more than 200,000 clones, around 81% of them seen just once; the ten biggest clones take up about 4.5%. CDR3 size: 15 residues. The germline V gene has CDR1 LNHDA and CDR2 SQIVND (reference sequence). V lost 7 bases and J lost 7; bases outside the gene matches: 11.

This clonotype was sampled from a man in his fifties with active or convalescent COVID-19. The chain carries TRBV19 and TRBJ1-5, with TRBD1 identical over 9 bases. The specimen sequenced was peripheral blood. The CDR3 reads CASTPEDRGDQPQHF. CDR3 nucleotides: TGTGCCAGTACCCCAGAGGACAGGGGAGACCAGCCCCAGCATTTT.